Below, one TCR beta chain is given with its context. Its antigen is as yet unknown. TCR beta libraries were made by UMI-labeled 5' RACE. TCRdb re-called the 5' RACE reads and catalogs CDR3 proteins one per entry, DNA excluded. The sample is made up of about 11,000 distinct CDR3 sequences, and the top ten hold 15% of it. This record comes from a study of human CD8 memory T cell subsets. Study-level findings and limits: The stem-like memory T cell repertoire shared very little with the precursor exhausted T cell repertoire.

Germline V gene data show CDR1 as SGHKS and CDR2 as YYEKEE (reference sequence). The CDR3 is 15 amino acids. Healthy donor buffy coats were the source of the PBMC. It was by negative magnetic separation that total CD8+ T cells were enriched. Sample: CD8+ stem-like memory T cells (TSCM and TCM) sorted from PBMCs. Subset denoted: stem-like memory CD8 T cells (TSTEM), CCR7+ PD-1- TIGIT-. V is TRBV5-5 and J is TRBJ2-3; there is no DNA to check the TCRdb D call of TRBD1. This sequence originates from a human donor in good health. This CDR3 reads CASSLRDRDTDTQYF.